The 14 T cell receptor beta chains listed next were all sequenced from one sample in a study of technical replicates of blood from a few donors (dated by TCRdb to 2016 to 2017). Preparation of the library involved the immunoSEQ multiplex PCR assay. In its TCRdb copy, this immuneACCESS table keeps in-frame sequences only and misses some clones. Where compared with another copy, unresolved V genes explain less than half of these, and the others have no known cause. Counted in this sample were some 83,000 clones; roughly nine tenths of them appeared once. About 0.26% of the sample belongs to the ten largest clones. The source material was T cells isolated from PBMCs. The source of these receptors is a human donor in good health.

This rearrangement joins TRBV11-2 to TRBJ1-1; D may be TRBD1 (6 bases). The CDR3 consists of 16 residues. The V end was cut by 5 bases, the J end by 1 base, with 17 bases between. CDR1 and CDR2 (germline): SGHAT, FQNNGV. In DNA form, the CDR3 reads TGTGCCAGCAGCCCCCGAAACAGGGTGGCGAACACTGAAGCTTTCTTT. Its protein is CASSPRNRVANTEAFF.

The chain employs TRBV6-5 and TRBJ2-5, with D uncertain. Trimming left V 3 bases short and J 7 bases short, with 15 bases between. The CDR3 extends over 14 amino acids. The germline CDR1 and CDR2 sequences are MNHEY and SVGAGI. In DNA, the CDR3 is TGTGCCAGCAGTTATAATTCACGGTCCGGGACCCAGTACTTC. It specifies CASSYNSRSGTQYF.

The V and J genes are TRBV12-5 and TRBJ1-5; a possible D gene is TRBD1 (6 bases). This CDR3 comprises 18 residues. Germline CDR1 reads LGHNT; CDR2 reads FRNRAP. Trimming left V 2 bases short and J 3 bases short, with 20 bases between. The CDR3 bases are TGTGCTAGTGGTTTGACAGGGACGGTCGGAGCCAACAATCAGCCCCAGCATTTT. Translating it yields CASGLTGTVGANNQPQHF.

J is TRBJ2-7 and V is TRBV15; D is perhaps TRBD2 (5 bases). CDR3 size: 15 residues. Germline V gene data show CDR1 as LNHNV and CDR2 as YYDKDF (reference sequence). Trimming took off 3 bases at V and 4 bases at J, with 16 bases between the two ends. Here the CDR3 reads CATSSGGTIEYEQYF. For the CDR3, the DNA is TGTGCCACCAGCAGTGGAGGAACGATCGAATACGAGCAGTACTTC.

The chain employs TRBV10-1 and TRBJ2-5, with a tentative D call TRBD1 (5 bases). Trimming cost V 3 bases and J 4 bases, with 12 bases left between them. This CDR3 is built from 14 residues. Per the germline V gene, CDR1 is WNHNN and CDR2 is SYGVQD (reference sequence). The CDR3, as DNA: TGCGCCAGCAGTGACAGGGTTGGTGGAGAGACCCAGTACTTC. This codes for CASSDRVGGETQYF.

The V gene is TRBV7-9, the J gene TRBJ2-7, with 8 bases lining up with TRBD2. The ends lost 3 bases at V and 6 bases at J; junction bases unmatched: 7. Germline V CDR1 and CDR2: SEHNR, FQNEAQ (reference sequence). The CDR3 contains 14 residues. The CDR3, as DNA: TGTGCCAGCAGCTTTAGCGGGACGGATCTCGAGCAGTACTTC. Protein sequence: CASSFSGTDLEQYF.

The V gene is TRBV7-2, the J gene TRBJ2-1; 8 positions match TRBD1. The V gene's germline CDR1 is SGHTA and CDR2 FQGNSA. The CDR3 covers 13 residues. The J segment lost 15 bases and the V segment lost 3 bases, leaving 10 bases of the junction unmatched. CDR3 nucleotide sequence: TGTGCCAGCAGCTTTCGACAGGGGCCCTGGGGGTTCTTC. Protein product: CASSFRQGPWGFF. The complete variable domain, with remaining parts taken from reference TRBV7-2 and TRBJ2-1, reads GAGVSQSPSNKVTEKGKDVELRCDPISGHTALYWYRQSLGQGLEFLIYFQGNSAPDKSGLPSDRFSAERTGGSVSTLTIQRTQQEDSAVYLCASSFRQGPWGFFGPGTRLTVL.

The chain couples TRBV21-1 to TRBJ1-5; the table's D call TRBD1 went unverified against the DNA. TRBV21-1 is termed a pseudogene. CDR3 length equals 18 residues. This chain's CDR3 is CASSGDRAECEGNQPQHF. The CDR3 DNA sequence: TGTGCCAGCAGCGGGGACAGGGCGGAGTGTGAAGGCAATCAGCCCCAGCATTTT.

The chain employs TRBV5-1 and TRBJ1-6; D is possibly TRBD1 (5 bases). Germline CDR1 SGHRS, CDR2 YFSETQ. V lost 4 bases and J 9 bases, leaving 17 bases between the germline ends. The CDR3 spans 15 residues. CDR3 in amino acids: CASSIDSPYVSPLHF. The CDR3 DNA reads as TGCGCCAGCAGCATAGACAGCCCATACGTTTCACCCCTCCACTTT.

The chain recombines TRBV10-3 with TRBJ2-3, with 9 bases matching TRBD1. With 5 bases clipped from V and 5 bases from J, the junction kept 8 bases outside the gene matches. Germline V gives CDR1 ENHRY, CDR2 SYGVKD. The CDR3 totals 15 residues. The CDR3 is CAISRTGGLEDTQYF. The CDR3 nucleotides are TGTGCCATCAGTCGAACAGGGGGCTTGGAAGATACGCAGTATTTT.

This chain's CDR3 is CASSLDGYEQYF. The CDR3 nucleotides read TGTGCCAGCAGCTTGGACGGCTACGAGCAGTACTTC. The V call is TRBV5-6, the J call TRBJ2-7; D not resolved. V lost 0 bases to trimming and J lost 3 bases, with 4 bases between them. This CDR3 is built from 12 residues. Germline lookup yields CDR1 SGHDT and CDR2 YYEEEE.

CDR3 protein: CASSLQGQTNRATNEKLFF. The DNA of the CDR3 is TGTGCCAGTAGTCTTCAAGGACAAACTAACCGGGCAACTAATGAAAAACTGTTTTTT. The V call is TRBV19, the J call TRBJ1-4; a weak D match, TRBD1 (5 bases). Germline V lookup: CDR1 LNHDA, CDR2 SQIVND (reference sequence). The length of the CDR3 is 19 residues. Trimming pared 5 bases from V and 0 bases from J, leaving 22 bases between.

The chain combines TRBV12-5 with TRBJ1-5; D call uncertain. The CDR3 is 14 residues long. Germline assignment: CDR1 LGHNT and CDR2 FRNRAP. V was shortened by 4 bases and J by 1 base, with 8 bases between the two germline ends. The CDR3 reads CASGSGGSNQPQHF. In DNA, the CDR3 is TGTGCTAGTGGTTCGGGAGGGAGCAATCAGCCCCAGCATTTT.

V usage is TRBV7-9 and J usage is TRBJ1-6; 7 nucleotides match TRBD1. Germline values: CDR1 SEHNR, CDR2 FQNEAQ (reference sequence). The CDR3 loop spans 18 amino acids. V lost 1 base, J lost 1 base, and 7 bases stayed unmatched. Here the CDR3 DNA reads TGTGCCAGCAGCTTAGAACAGGGGATGTGGTCCTATAATTCACCCCTCCACTTT. Translation: CASSLEQGMWSYNSPLHF.